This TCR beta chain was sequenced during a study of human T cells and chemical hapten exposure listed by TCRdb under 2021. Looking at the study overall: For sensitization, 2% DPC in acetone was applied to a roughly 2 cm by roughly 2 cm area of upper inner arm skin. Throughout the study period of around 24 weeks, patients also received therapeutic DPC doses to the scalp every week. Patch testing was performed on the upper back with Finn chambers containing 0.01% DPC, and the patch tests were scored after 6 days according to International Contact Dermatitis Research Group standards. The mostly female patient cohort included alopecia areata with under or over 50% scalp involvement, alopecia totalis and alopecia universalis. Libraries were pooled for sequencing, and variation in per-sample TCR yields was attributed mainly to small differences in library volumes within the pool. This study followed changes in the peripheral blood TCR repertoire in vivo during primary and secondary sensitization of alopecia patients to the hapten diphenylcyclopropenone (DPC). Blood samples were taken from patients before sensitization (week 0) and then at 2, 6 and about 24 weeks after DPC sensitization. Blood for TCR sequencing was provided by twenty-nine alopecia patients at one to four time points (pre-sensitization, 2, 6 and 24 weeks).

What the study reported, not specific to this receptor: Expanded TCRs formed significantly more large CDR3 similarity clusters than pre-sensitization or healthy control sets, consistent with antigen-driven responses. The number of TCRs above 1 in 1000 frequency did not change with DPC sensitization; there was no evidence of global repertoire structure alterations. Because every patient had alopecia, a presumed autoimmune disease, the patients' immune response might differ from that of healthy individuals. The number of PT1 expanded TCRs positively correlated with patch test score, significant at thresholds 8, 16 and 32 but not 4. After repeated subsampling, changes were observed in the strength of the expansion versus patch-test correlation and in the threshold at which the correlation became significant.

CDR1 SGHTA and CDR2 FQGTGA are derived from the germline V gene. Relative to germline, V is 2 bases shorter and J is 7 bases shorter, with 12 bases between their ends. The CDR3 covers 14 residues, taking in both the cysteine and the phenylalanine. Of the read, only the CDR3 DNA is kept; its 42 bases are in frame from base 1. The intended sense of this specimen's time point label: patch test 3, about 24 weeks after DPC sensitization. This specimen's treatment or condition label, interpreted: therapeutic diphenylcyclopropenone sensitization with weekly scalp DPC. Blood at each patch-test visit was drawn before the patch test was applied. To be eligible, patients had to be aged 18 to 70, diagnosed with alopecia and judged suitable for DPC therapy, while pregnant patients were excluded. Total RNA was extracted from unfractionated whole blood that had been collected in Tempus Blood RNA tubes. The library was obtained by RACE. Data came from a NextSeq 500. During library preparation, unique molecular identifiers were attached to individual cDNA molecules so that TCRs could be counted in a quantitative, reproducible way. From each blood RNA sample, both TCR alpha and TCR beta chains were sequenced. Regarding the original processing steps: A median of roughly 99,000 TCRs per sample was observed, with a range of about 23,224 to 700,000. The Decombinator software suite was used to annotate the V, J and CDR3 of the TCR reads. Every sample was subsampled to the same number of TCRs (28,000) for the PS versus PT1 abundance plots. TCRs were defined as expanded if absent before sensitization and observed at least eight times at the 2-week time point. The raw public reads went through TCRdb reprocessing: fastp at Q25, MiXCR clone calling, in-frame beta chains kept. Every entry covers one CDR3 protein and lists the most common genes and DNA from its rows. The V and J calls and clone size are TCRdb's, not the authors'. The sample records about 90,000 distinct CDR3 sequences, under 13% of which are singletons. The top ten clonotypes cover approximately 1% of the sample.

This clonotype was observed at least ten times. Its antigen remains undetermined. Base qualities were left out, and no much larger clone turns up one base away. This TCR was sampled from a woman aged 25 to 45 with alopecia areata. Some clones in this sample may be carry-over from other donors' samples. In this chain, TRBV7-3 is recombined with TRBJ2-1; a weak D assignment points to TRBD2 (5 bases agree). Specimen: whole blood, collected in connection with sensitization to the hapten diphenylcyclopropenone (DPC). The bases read TGTGCCAGCAGCTTACCGGCAGGAGGTAATGAGCAGTTCTTC. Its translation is CASSLPAGGNEQFF.